Below, 21 T cell receptor beta chains from the same sample are listed, as sequenced in a study of cytomegalovirus exposure and HLA in healthy donors. Amplification used 60 Vbeta primers and 13 Jbeta primers. Sequencing used immunoSEQ multiplex PCR; TCRdb keeps in-frame clones, though not all of them. The top ten hold roughly 0.45% of the sample, which has hundreds of thousands of clones, around four fifths seen once. Sequenced input: PBMCs. Source of these receptors: a boy aged 5-17 years in good health and CMV-seronegative.

The chain carries TRBV2 and TRBJ1-1; 8 bases are a match to TRBD1. CDR1 and CDR2 (germline): SNHLY, FYNNEI. The CDR3 loop spans 15 amino acids. Trimming took 2 bases from V and 1 from J; bases not matched to a gene: 3. Here the CDR3 DNA reads TGTGCCAGCAGTGAAATCAGGGGGCGGAACACTGAAGCTTTCTTT. The encoded protein is CASSEIRGRNTEAFF.

The chain has TRBV11-2 and TRBJ1-3, with D possibly being TRBD1 (6 bases). Germline V CDR1 and CDR2: SGHAT, FQNNGV. The CDR3 covers 15 residues. V was cut by 5 bases and J by 0 bases, with 11 bases left in between. The CDR3 nucleotides are TGTGCCAGCAGCCGGCACAGGGACTCTGGAAACACCATATATTTT. The encoded protein is CASSRHRDSGNTIYF.

V is TRBV11-3 and J is TRBJ1-1, with 7 bases identical to TRBD1. There are 14 residues in the CDR3. Germline CDR1 is SGHNT and CDR2 is YENEEA. The J segment lost 5 bases and the V segment lost 1 base, leaving 4 bases of the junction unmatched. CDR3 sequence (DNA): TGTGCCAGCAGCTTAGCCGGCAGGGGGACTGAAGCTTTCTTT. Its protein is CASSLAGRGTEAFF.

For this clone: This sample also contains other DNA sequences that code for the same CDR3. This sequence joins TRBV11-3 and TRBJ2-7; D not resolved. The CDR3 runs 12 residues. Per germline, CDR1 SGHNT and CDR2 YENEEA. The V end was cut by 2 bases, the J end by 3 bases, with 5 bases between. CDR3: CASSLNGYEQYF. CDR3 nucleotides: TGTGCCAGCAGCTTAAACGGCTACGAGCAGTACTTC.

The chain links TRBV5-6 to TRBJ2-1; D is possibly TRBD2 (5 bases). The V end was cut by 5 bases, the J end by 3 bases, with 15 bases between. Germline values: CDR1 SGHDT, CDR2 YYEEEE. CDR3 size: 15 residues. CDR3 sequence reads: CASRRRGPFYNEQFF. DNA for the CDR3: TGTGCCAGCAGGCGCCGCGGGCCGTTCTACAATGAGCAGTTCTTC. Together with reference TRBV5-6 and TRBJ2-1, the CDR3 gives the full variable domain: DAGVTQSPTHLIKTRGQQVTLRCSPKSGHDTVSWYQQALGQGPQFIFQYYEEEERQRGNFPDRFSGHQFPNYSSELNVNALLLGDSALYLCASRRRGPFYNEQFFGPGTRLTVL.

This clone was detected only a few times. The chain is built from TRBV5-6 and TRBJ2-7; TRBD1 matches 7 bases. CDR3 length: 15 amino acids. The V gene end was trimmed by 0 bases and the J gene end by 5 bases; junction bases not matched to a gene: 8. CDR1 is SGHDT, CDR2 YYEEEE, per germline. CDR3 sequence: CASSLAPTGSHEQYF. CDR3 DNA sequence: TGTGCCAGCAGCTTGGCCCCGACAGGGTCCCACGAGCAGTACTTC.

This clone was counted between two and nine times. The DNA of the CDR3 is TGCGCCAGCAGTGAGTCGAAGACTAGCGGGGCCCAAGAGACCCAGTACTTC. Translation: CASSESKTSGAQETQYF. V usage is TRBV10-1 and J usage is TRBJ2-5, with 11 nucleotides matching TRBD2. Germline CDR1 and CDR2: WNHNN and SYGVQD (reference sequence). The CDR3 runs 17 residues. With 0 bases clipped from V and 1 base from J, the junction kept 4 bases outside the gene matches.

The chain couples TRBV18 to TRBJ1-2; D may be TRBD1 (5 bases). CDR3 length equals 16 residues. The germline gives CDR1 KGHSH, CDR2 LQKENI. Trimming took 0 bases from V and 2 from J, leaving 13 bases between them. The CDR3 region is CASSPPSGVRNYGYTF. The CDR3 DNA is TGTGCCAGCTCACCACCGTCGGGGGTAAGAAACTATGGCTACACCTTC.

The V and J genes are TRBV19 and TRBJ1-2; 8 positions match TRBD1. The CDR3 is 13 residues long. Germline lookup yields CDR1 LNHDA and CDR2 SQIVND (reference sequence). The trim removed 6 bases at V and 6 bases at J, leaving 6 bases unmatched. CDR3 sequence: CASRLRGPNGYTF. CDR3 sequence (DNA): TGTGCCAGTAGACTCAGGGGGCCGAATGGCTACACCTTC.

This chain connects TRBV6-5 to TRBJ1-6; maybe TRBD1 (5 bases). V lost 5 bases and J 4 bases, leaving 12 bases between the germline ends. The CDR3 sequence is 15 residues long. Germline V gene lookup returns CDR1 MNHEY and CDR2 SVGAGI. For the CDR3, the DNA is TGTGCCAGCAGTACTTCACAGGTGTATAATTCACCCCTCCACTTT. Its translation is CASSTSQVYNSPLHF.

The genes are TRBV9 and TRBJ2-3, with a weak D call TRBD2 (7 bases). Germline assignment: CDR1 SGDLS and CDR2 YYNGEE. This CDR3 is 15 amino acids long. Trimming pared 6 bases from V and 2 bases from J, leaving 16 bases between. The CDR3 DNA follows: TGTGCCAGCAAATCGGCGGGGGCATCCACAGATACGCAGTATTTT. Translating it yields CASKSAGASTDTQYF.

The chain links TRBV30 to TRBJ2-5, with 9 bases fitting TRBD2. There are 15 residues in the CDR3. Trimming cost V 1 base and J 2 bases; bases outside gene matches: 5. Germline CDR1 and CDR2: GTSNPN and SVGIG (reference sequence). In DNA, the CDR3 is TGTGCCTGGAGTGGTGCTAGCGGGGTACAAGAGACCCAGTACTTC. As protein: CAWSGASGVQETQYF.

The rearrangement joins TRBV2 to TRBJ1-2; D is perhaps TRBD1 (6 bases). This CDR3 comprises 14 residues. V lost 8 bases, J lost 2 bases, and 15 bases lay in between. The germline CDR1 and CDR2 sequences are SNHLY and FYNNEI. CDR3 DNA: TGTGCCAGCTTCCGACAGGAGACGAACTATGGCTACACCTTC. Translated, it gives CASFRQETNYGYTF. The variable domain in full, with the rest retrieved from reference TRBV2 and TRBJ1-2, is EPEVTQTPSHQVTQMGQEVILRCVPISNHLYFYWYRQILGQKVEFLVSFYNNEISEKSEIFDDQFSVERPDGSNFTLKIRSTKLEDSAMYFCASFRQETNYGYTFGSGTRLTVV.

The V and J genes are TRBV27 and TRBJ1-4; 10 positions agree with TRBD1. This CDR3 is 17 amino acids long. Germline values: CDR1 MNHEY, CDR2 SMNVEV (reference sequence). With V trimmed by 4 bases and J by 3 bases, 8 bases remained unmatched. The CDR3 nucleotides read TGTGCCAGCAGTTCCTGGACAGGGGGTTCGGCTAATGAAAAACTGTTTTTT. Amino acid sequence: CASSSWTGGSANEKLFF.

The chain joins TRBV25-1 to TRBJ2-7; no firm D call. The CDR3 covers 14 residues. Trimming shortened V by 9 bases and J by 0 bases, and 15 bases separated the two germline ends. Germline CDR1 MGHDK, CDR2 SYGVNS. The CDR3 nucleotides are TGTGCCAGTTCAAGAGACACCCACTCCTACGAGCAGTACTTC. It is translated as CASSRDTHSYEQYF.

The chain uses TRBV10-3 and TRBJ2-7; 8 nucleotides agree with TRBD2. Germline loops: CDR1 ENHRY, CDR2 SYGVKD. CDR3 length equals 16 residues. V shed 0 bases and J 3 bases; nucleotides not matched to a gene: 7. CDR3 residues: CAISESSGGLSYEQYF. The CDR3, as DNA: TGTGCCATCAGTGAGTCGTCGGGGGGGCTGAGCTACGAGCAGTACTTC.

The chain joins TRBV5-1 to TRBJ2-5; tentatively, D is TRBD1 (6 bases). The germline V gene has CDR1 SGHRS and CDR2 YFSETQ. V gave up 4 bases and J gave up 3 bases, with 13 bases separating them. The CDR3 sequence is 14 residues long. The CDR3 region has the DNA TGCGCCAGCAGCACAGGGTATTTGGAAGAGACCCAGTACTTC. Translated: CASSTGYLEETQYF.

This clone was detected once. V is TRBV7-9 and J is TRBJ2-2; 9 bases fit TRBD1. V lost 5 bases to trimming and J lost 7 bases; unmatched junction nucleotides: 14. In germline, CDR1 is SEHNR, CDR2 FQNEAQ (reference sequence). The CDR3 extends over 17 amino acids. The DNA of the CDR3 is TGTGCCAGCAGCCCCACTGGGAACAGGGGGCCAGGCGGGGAGCTGTTTTTT. Encoded protein: CASSPTGNRGPGGELFF.

The chain links TRBV2 to TRBJ2-7; possibly TRBD1 for D (5 bases). V dropped 7 bases and J dropped 6 bases, with 10 bases sitting between them. Germline V lookup: CDR1 SNHLY, CDR2 FYNNEI. The CDR3 is 11 amino acids. The CDR3 loop is CASKSGIEQYF. The CDR3 coding sequence is TGTGCCAGCAAGTCAGGGATCGAGCAGTACTTC. Filled out from reference TRBV2 and TRBJ2-7, the complete variable domain reads EPEVTQTPSHQVTQMGQEVILRCVPISNHLYFYWYRQILGQKVEFLVSFYNNEISEKSEIFDDQFSVERPDGSNFTLKIRSTKLEDSAMYFCASKSGIEQYFGPGTRLTVT.

This chain uses TRBV6-5 with TRBJ1-1; D unclear. V was pared by 2 bases and J by 1 base, with 5 bases between. There are 13 residues in the CDR3. Germline V gene lookup returns CDR1 MNHEY and CDR2 SVGAGI. DNA for the CDR3: TGTGCCAGCAGTTACGGCCAGAACACTGAAGCTTTCTTT. Amino acid sequence: CASSYGQNTEAFF.

CDR3 sequence reads: CASSDTSGGITDTQYF. The CDR3 coding sequence is TGTGCCAGCAGCGACACTAGCGGGGGGATCACAGATACGCAGTATTTT. The genes are TRBV9 and TRBJ2-3; 12 positions match TRBD2. J was trimmed by 2 bases and V by 3 bases; bases with no gene match: 4. The CDR3 is 16 residues long. Germline CDR1 is SGDLS and CDR2 is YYNGEE.